Listed below are T cell receptor beta chains from one sample, sequenced in a study of T cell changes during pregnancy in multiple sclerosis. Measured with immunoSEQ multiplex PCR; TCRdb has only the in-frame clones, and not every one. The sample consists of 75,000 to 95,000 clones, about 93% of them appearing once. The sequences come from CD4+ T cells from peripheral blood mononuclear cells, collected after pregnancy. Receptors were obtained from a female donor with multiple sclerosis, enrolled in a pregnancy study. Each CDR3 is given with its conserved first and last residue. The D gene is left open where the match is weak. Some rows mark clone size as missing; the rest say once, few, many or name a class of expanded clone.

V	D	size	J	DNA	CDR3
TRBV28	TRBD1	NA	TRBJ1-5	TGTGCCAGCAGTCAGACAGGGGGCTTTAGCAATCAGCCCCAGCATTTT	CASSQTGGFSNQPQHF
TRBV5-4	NA	NA	TRBJ2-1	TGTGCCAGCAGCCCCGATACCGGGACTTACTCCTACAATGAGCAGTTCTTC	CASSPDTGTYSYNEQFF
TRBV11-3	NA	NA	TRBJ2-5	TGTGCCAGCAGCTCTGGAGCGGACGCAGAGACCCAGTACTTC	CASSSGADAETQYF
TRBV20-1	NA	NA	TRBJ2-1	TGCAGTGCCACAGGGAATGAGCAGTTCTTC	CSATGNEQFF
TRBV11-1	TRBD2	NA	TRBJ2-3	TGTGCCAGCAGCTACAAGCGGGAGGGCACAGATACGCAGTATTTT	CASSYKREGTDTQYF
TRBV19	NA	NA	TRBJ2-2	TGTGCCAGTAGTACCTCCCGTGGGGCCACCGGGGAGCTGTTTTTT	CASSTSRGATGELFF
TRBV11-3	NA	once	TRBJ2-7	TGTGCCAGCAGCACCCGGGGGGCAACCGAGCAGTACTTC	CASSTRGATEQYF
TRBV15	TRBD2	NA	TRBJ2-1	TGTGCCACCAGCAGCTCGCGGGGGGGAGATCTGGTCAATGAGCAGTTCTTC	CATSSSRGGDLVNEQFF
TRBV28	NA	NA	TRBJ2-5	TGTGCCAGCAGGCATAGACAGGGAGGCCCAGAGACCCAGTACTTC	CASRHRQGGPETQYF
TRBV18	NA	NA	TRBJ2-5	TGTGCCAGCTCACCCGAGGAGACCCAGTACTTC	CASSPEETQYF
TRBV28	TRBD2	NA	TRBJ2-1	TGTGCCAGCAGTCCCTCGGGAGGCCGGTTGAGGTTCTTC	CASSPSGGRLRFF